This paragraph covers one T cell receptor beta chain sequence. This clone was picked up a small number of times. The antigen this receptor binds is unknown. Base quality data are lacking; no much larger clone is found one base away. The CDR3 regions of human TCRbeta chains were analyzed by immunosequencing. The authors' analysis ran thus. Repertoire TCRs were checked for matches against a reference library of SARS-CoV-2-specific TCRs that had been generated using the MIRA antigen-specificity platform. Breadth meant the fraction of unique TCRs that were SARS-CoV-2-associated, whereas depth meant the fraction of total T cells that were SARS-CoV-2-associated. Each spike-specific TCR was assigned to its reactive spike region and to a CD4 or CD8 class using the MIRA data. Log10-transformed breadth and depth values were compared by one-way ANOVA with Sidak's multiple comparisons tests. Here the immuneACCESS table is served through TCRdb, limited to in-frame sequences with V and J called. Missing clones are a known gap in these copies; in checked studies unresolved V genes cover under half, and the rest lacks a known reason. From that table come the V and J calls and clone size; the DNA was used to work out D and trimming. This sample is represented by about 96,000 clones; around 91% of them were singletons. Around 5.2% of the sample lies in the top ten.

V sheds 6 bases and J sheds 2 bases, leaving 14 bases between their ends. The germline V gene (reference sequence) sets CDR1 to MNHEY and CDR2 to SMNVEV. The CDR3 measures 14 amino acids from cysteine to phenylalanine. Only the CDR3 DNA stays, 42 bases, in frame from base 1. The time point label here, explained by the study, means: baseline before first vaccination. The sample's treatment or condition label, in plain terms: meningococcal conjugate vaccine given as trial control. Samples from vaccinated people were obtained from the UK trials COV001 and COV002, which included a single-blind randomized controlled phase 2/3 trial of AZD1222 (ChAdOx1 nCoV-19) in healthy adults. For TCRbeta chain sequencing, PBMC samples were collected from trial participants at day 0 and at day 28 after the second dose. The data are from a study of T cell responses to AZD1222 COVID-19 vaccine (dated by TCRdb to the early 2020s). A note on the overall study: TCR sequencing was performed for about 240 trial participants, of whom around 200 were given two doses of AZD1222 and around 25 were given two doses of MenACWY control vaccine. Trial participants were enrolled into age subgroups of 18-55, 56-69 and 70-plus years, which contained around 150, 28 and 57 TCR-sequenced participants, respectively. The paper's findings and limits, for the study overall: Conclusions about previously exposed vaccinees were limited because only a handful of AZD1222 recipients were SARS-CoV-2 seropositive at baseline. Most participants were white British and females outnumbered males, and the authors suggested that clonal diversity may have been underestimated. In the small 56-69-year group, the increase in depth fell short of significance, most likely because of low power. The vaccine-associated CD4 TCRs covered the entire spike protein, and the dominant responses fell in regions 160-218 and 743-854. Spike-specific TCR breadth and depth rose significantly after two AZD1222 doses compared with day 0 and with MenACWY recipients. Because no day 14 peak-response samples were available, repertoires were characterized only after the peak T cell response. Epitopes outside the regions mutated in the B.1.351 and B.1.1.7 variants were reportedly recognized by nearly half of the unique spike-specific TCRs.

The V and J segments used are TRBV27 and TRBJ2-7; the D gene assignment is perhaps TRBD1 or TRBD2, with each matching 5 bases. The material sequenced was peripheral blood, taken on day 0 of MenACWY control vaccination. This TCR came from an adult in good health. The sequenced DNA: TGTGCCAGCAGCCCCTTCCGGGGCGCCTACGAGCAGTACTTC. It codes for CASSPFRGAYEQYF.